This paragraph reports one T cell receptor beta chain. What this receptor recognizes is not known. There are no base qualities to consult, and no much larger clone falls within one base. The cohort was made up of several hundred healthy bone marrow donors. At the time of sampling, all cohort members were nominally healthy, though unrecorded immune exposures were likely present. The donor was CMV seropositive and was included in the group of approximately 300 seropositive cohort members. Each donor provided a peripheral blood sample, and peripheral blood mononuclear cells were used for TCR beta sequencing. Genomic DNA extraction from the blood cell samples was performed with the Qiagen DNeasy Blood Extraction Kit. V sheds 2 bases and J sheds 1 base, leaving 8 bases between their ends. Its CDR3 holds 13 amino acids, cysteine through phenylalanine. CDR3 DNA is the only sequence kept; it has 39 bases, read in frame from the first base. CDR1 SQVTM and CDR2 ANQGSEA are derived from the germline V gene.

The sample originates from a study of cytomegalovirus exposure and HLA in healthy donors (dated by TCRdb to about 2017). Background for the entire study: In an earlier analysis of approximately 500 of the donors, 276 Gb of sequence data and roughly 100 million unique TCR beta sequences from about 179 million T cells were reported. Every discovery cohort repertoire had been produced on one sequencing platform. The study used immunosequencing to profile the T cell repertoires of several hundred subjects and linked those repertoires to cytomegalovirus serostatus. The study aimed to test whether cataloging public T cell receptors could reveal signatures of past pathogen exposure. About 320 gigabases of sequencing data and tens of millions of unique TCR sequences were included in an early release covering about 620 HLA-typed donors. In an earlier analysis of 587 of the donors, high-throughput TCR beta sequencing was used to judge whether each TCR beta V gene segment behaved as functional or pseudogenic. A later analysis re-analyzed previously published TCR beta repertoires from 660 or so donors and added high-resolution HLA genotyping to study TCR occurrence patterns. In the later analysis, no new phenotypic data were used to find candidate immune exposures; instead, reliance was placed on TCR beta sequences and their occurrence across donors. Both class I and class II loci were covered by HLA typing, at four-digit resolution. Donor age, sex, ethnicity and CMV serostatus were compiled alongside the repertoire data. Genome-wide SNP genotypes for about three fifths of the 666 donors were used in a later genetic analysis, which treated that subset as a discovery cohort. Besides the first cohort of more than 650 subjects, a separate validation cohort made up of roughly 130 different subjects was used. Because of strong linkage in the cohort, roughly five DR-DQ haplotypes were treated as single units for association and clustering. Among about 390 genotyped donors of the cohort, an average of roughly 240,000 unique TCR beta nucleotide sequences were sequenced per donor, about a sixth of them non-productive. To predict cytomegalovirus infection status, the study brought together high-throughput TCR immunosequencing, statistical association of individual TCRs with disease status, and machine learning. Typing coverage differed by locus: A, B, C, DRB1 and DQB1 were typed in about 629-640 donors, DQA1 in about 500, DPA1 in around 600, and DPB1 in roughly 450. Among the roughly 400 genotyped donors, around 81% belonged to the genetic ancestry cluster associated with self-reported Caucasian donors. The paper as a whole reports these results and caveats: A later analysis found that HLA-associated TCR beta chains were more clonally expanded and had lower generation probabilities than equally common non-associated chains. CMV serostatus was the only immune exposure information available for the cohort. Because HLA typing was unavailable for some donors at each locus, only the typed subset was used in association tests. A later genetic analysis associated a missense DCLRE1C variant with V-gene and J-gene trimming of TCR beta chains, and an independent cohort replicated the association. In an earlier analysis of 587 of the donors, most TCR beta V segments were observed in productive rearrangements about 87% or about 30% of the time, broadly matching IMGT annotations. According to a later analysis, most CMV-associated TCR beta chains appeared to be HLA-restricted, and the HLA associations seemed to be driven largely by CMV exposure. In a later analysis, the rate of TCR association differed among HLA loci, with DRB1 alleles having the most associated TCRs and HLA-C alleles having the fewest. In a later analysis, around 17,000 TCR beta sequences were associated with specific HLA alleles at a false discovery rate of 0.05. Assigning TCR associations to individual alleles was difficult when HLA alleles, especially DR and DQ, strongly co-occurred. Because counts were too low, seventeen rarely observed V segments, including chromosome 9 orphons, were excluded from the earlier analysis of some 540 of the donors. The study listed over 150 TCR beta chains as associated with cytomegalovirus. In this cohort, only TCR beta chains were sequenced, and detectable features were limited by the absence of alpha or paired-chain data. A further reported finding was that TCR beta sequences accurately predicted the HLA-A and HLA-B alleles for most subjects in the first cohort. Linkage disequilibrium might explain the correlated functional status among segregating V segments, but an unknown experimental factor could not be excluded. A cluster of highly shared sequence variants was judged likely to be a technical artifact of the sequencing pipeline. Most TCR sequences were observed very rarely across donors, whereas some public TCRs were present in many individuals. Some IMGT-functional V segments, including TRBV6-2 and TRBV6-3, could not be told apart with the 87-base-pair reads, so those segments were excluded. Several of the top co-occurrence clusters appeared to be linked to parvovirus B19, influenza, CMV and Epstein-Barr virus, according to a later analysis. The authors suggested that the approach could potentially be generalized to other disease states and immunological phenotypes. Compared with the roughly 700-donor mean, donors in an Asian-associated ancestry cluster had fewer N-insertions in productive TCRs, according to a later genetic analysis. Cytomegalovirus status was reported to be diagnosed by the classifier with high specificity and sensitivity in both the original and validation cohorts. In vitro tests confirmed that a few of the cytomegalovirus-associated TCR beta chains recognize cytomegalovirus antigens. The presence/absence analyses assumed that sequencing depth was roughly uniform across donors, and that assumption may not be true.

Libraries were made using the immunoSEQ multiplex PCR assay. For the multiplex PCR, a mixture combining 60 forward primers for TCR Vbeta segments and 13 reverse primers for TCR Jbeta segments was used. Amplification of the CDR3 region of rearranged TCR beta genes was performed with a multiplex PCR assay on genomic DNA. On the Illumina HiSeq System, the amplified TCR beta libraries were sequenced as 87-base-pair reads. In the paper's pipeline: Across the 500 to 750 repertoires, a later analysis counted some 80 million unique TCR beta chains, some 11 million of which were shared by at least two donors. Raw reads were error-corrected and collapsed into unique sequences by a nearest-neighbor algorithm in which closely related sequences were merged to remove PCR and sequencing errors. To assign V, D and J gene segments, CDR3 sequences were aligned to IMGT reference sequences. For a sequence to be retained, a match of at least six nucleotides was required to both a V gene segment and a J gene segment. Rearrangements were called productive when the CDR3 lacked stop codons and stayed in frame with V and J; all others were non-productive. CDR3 was defined according to IMGT convention as the region running from the second conserved V-encoded cysteine to the conserved J-encoded phenylalanine. In an earlier analysis of around 600 of the donors, sequences lacking an unambiguous match to a single V gene segment were excluded. An earlier analysis of a few hundred of the donors classified V segments as functional when productive rearrangements were above 56.7% and as segregating when the standard deviation between donors was above 5%. A statistical classification framework was built to diagnose cytomegalovirus status from the catalog of TCR beta chain sequences. In a later analysis, TCR nucleotide sequences were compared against IMGT/GENE-DB human TR gene sequences so that V and J genes could be assigned. A later analysis assigned CDR3 sequences and most-parsimonious VDJ recombination scenarios with the TCRdist pipeline. In a later analysis, each TCR beta chain was defined by its CDR3 amino acid sequence together with its V-gene family, and reads without a unique V-gene family were excluded. To address suspected cross-contamination and a sequencing artifact, a later analysis removed 592 highly shared, low-generation-probability nucleotide sequences. In a later analysis, a clonal expansion index for each public chain was calculated from normalized within-repertoire ranks of inferred template counts. A later analysis computed generation probabilities with a VDJ recombination model fitted to out-of-frame rearrangements, and checked the results against IGoR. In a later analysis, TCR-TCR, TCR-HLA and TCR-CMV co-occurrence was scored with hypergeometric tests, and a repertoire-size bias correction was applied to TCR pairs. False discovery rates were estimated in a later analysis by permuting HLA or CMV assignments 20 times. In a later analysis, co-occurring TCRs were grouped with DBSCAN, and TCRdist sequence similarity was added when clustering was performed within HLA-allele-positive subsets. Repertoires with fewer than 30,000 or more than 120,000 public chains, plus five repertoires with anomalous nucleotide sharing, were excluded from co-occurrence clustering. The table comes from immuneACCESS by way of TCRdb, which keeps in-frame sequences with V and J called. Part of the clones is missing from these tables; in studies checked, under half for an unresolved V gene and the rest for unknown reasons. From that table come the V and J calls and clone size; the DNA was used to work out D and trimming. The sample has about 160,000 clones on record, around 80% of them singletons. The top ten clones comprise around 6.5% of the sample.

The source is a male donor in good health and CMV-seropositive. The chain couples TRBV29-1 to TRBJ2-5; 6 matching bases give a weak D call of TRBD1. The sequenced material came from PBMCs. The CDR3 is CSVEWDTQETQYF. The nucleotide sequence reads TGCAGCGTTGAATGGGACACCCAAGAGACCCAGTACTTC.